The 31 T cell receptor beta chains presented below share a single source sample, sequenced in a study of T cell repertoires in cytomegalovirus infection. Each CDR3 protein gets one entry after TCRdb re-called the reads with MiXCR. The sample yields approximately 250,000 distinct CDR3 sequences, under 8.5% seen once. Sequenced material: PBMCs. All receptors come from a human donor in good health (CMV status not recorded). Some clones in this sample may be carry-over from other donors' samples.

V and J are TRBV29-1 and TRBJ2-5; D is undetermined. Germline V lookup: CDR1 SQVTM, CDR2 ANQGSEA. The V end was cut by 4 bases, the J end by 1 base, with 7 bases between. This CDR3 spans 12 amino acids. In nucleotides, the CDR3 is TGCAGCGTTGGAGTCAGCCAAGAGACCCAGTACTTC. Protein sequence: CSVGVSQETQYF.

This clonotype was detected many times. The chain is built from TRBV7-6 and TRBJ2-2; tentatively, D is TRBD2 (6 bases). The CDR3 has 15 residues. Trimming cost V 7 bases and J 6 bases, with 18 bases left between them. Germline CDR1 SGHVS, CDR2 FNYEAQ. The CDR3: CASTPGGVRSGELFF. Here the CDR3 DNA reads TGTGCCAGCACCCCAGGCGGGGTGAGGTCCGGGGAGCTGTTTTTT.

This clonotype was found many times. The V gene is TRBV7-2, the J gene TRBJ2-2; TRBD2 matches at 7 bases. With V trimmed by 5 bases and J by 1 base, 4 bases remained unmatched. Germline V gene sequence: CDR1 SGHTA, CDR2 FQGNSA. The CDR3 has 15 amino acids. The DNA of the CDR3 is TGTGCCAGCAGCCTCCAGCGGGGGAACACCGGGGAGCTGTTTTTT. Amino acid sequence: CASSLQRGNTGELFF.

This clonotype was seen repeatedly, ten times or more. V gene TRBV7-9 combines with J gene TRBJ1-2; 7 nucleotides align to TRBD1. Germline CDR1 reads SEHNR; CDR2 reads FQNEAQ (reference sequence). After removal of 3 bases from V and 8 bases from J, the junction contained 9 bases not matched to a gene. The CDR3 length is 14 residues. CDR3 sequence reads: CASSFGEGAEGYTF. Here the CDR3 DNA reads TGTGCCAGCAGCTTCGGAGAGGGGGCGGAAGGCTACACCTTC.

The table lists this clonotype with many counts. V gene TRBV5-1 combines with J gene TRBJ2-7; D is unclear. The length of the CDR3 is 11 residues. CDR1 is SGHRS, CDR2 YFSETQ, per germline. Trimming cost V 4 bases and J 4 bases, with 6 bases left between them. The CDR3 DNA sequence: TGCGCCAGCAGCCAAGATTACGAGCAGTACTTC. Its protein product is CASSQDYEQYF.

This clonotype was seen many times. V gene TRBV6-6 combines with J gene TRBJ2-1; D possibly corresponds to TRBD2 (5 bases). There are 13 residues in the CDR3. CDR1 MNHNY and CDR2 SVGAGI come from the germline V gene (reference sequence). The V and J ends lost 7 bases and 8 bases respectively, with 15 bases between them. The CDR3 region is CASIFGGSDEQFF. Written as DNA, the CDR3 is TGTGCCAGCATCTTCGGAGGTTCGGATGAGCAGTTCTTC.

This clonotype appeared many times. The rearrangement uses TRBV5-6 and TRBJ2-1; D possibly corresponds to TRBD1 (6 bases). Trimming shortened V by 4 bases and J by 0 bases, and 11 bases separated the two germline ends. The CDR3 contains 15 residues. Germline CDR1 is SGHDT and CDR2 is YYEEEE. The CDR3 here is CASSPQGGSYNEQFF. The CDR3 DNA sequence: TGTGCCAGCAGCCCTCAAGGGGGCTCCTACAATGAGCAGTTCTTC.

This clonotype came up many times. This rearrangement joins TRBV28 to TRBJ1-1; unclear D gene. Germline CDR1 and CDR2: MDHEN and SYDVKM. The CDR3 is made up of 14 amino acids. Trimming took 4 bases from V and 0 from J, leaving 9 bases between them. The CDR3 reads CASSSGPLNTEAFF. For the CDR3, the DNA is TGTGCCAGCAGTTCTGGTCCACTGAACACTGAAGCTTTCTTT.

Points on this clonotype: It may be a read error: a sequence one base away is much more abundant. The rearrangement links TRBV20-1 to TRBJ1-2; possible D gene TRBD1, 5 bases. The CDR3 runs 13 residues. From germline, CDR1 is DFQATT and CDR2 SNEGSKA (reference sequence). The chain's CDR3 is CGAGPGRRYGYTF. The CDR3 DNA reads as TGCGGTGCTGGTCCAGGGCGTCGGTATGGCTACACCTTC.

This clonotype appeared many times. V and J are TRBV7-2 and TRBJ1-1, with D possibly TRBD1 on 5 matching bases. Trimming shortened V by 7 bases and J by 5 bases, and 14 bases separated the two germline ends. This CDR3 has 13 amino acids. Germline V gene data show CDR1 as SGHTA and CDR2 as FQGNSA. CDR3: CASILRGGTEAFF. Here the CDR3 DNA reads TGTGCCAGCATCCTTAGGGGAGGGACTGAAGCTTTCTTT.

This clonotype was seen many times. In DNA, the CDR3 is TGTGCCAGCAGCTCGCGGACTAGCGCAGATACGCAGTATTTT. Protein sequence: CASSSRTSADTQYF. The gene calls are TRBV7-2 and TRBJ2-3; 9 nucleotides match TRBD2. CDR1 SGHTA and CDR2 FQGNSA come from the germline V gene. The length of the CDR3 is 14 residues. The V and J ends lost 4 bases and 4 bases, in that order; junction bases with no gene match: 3. Variable domain in full (rest from reference TRBV7-2 and TRBJ2-3): GAGVSQSPSNKVTEKGKDVELRCDPISGHTALYWYRQSLGQGLEFLIYFQGNSAPDKSGLPSDRFSAERTGGSVSTLTIQRTQQEDSAVYLCASSSRTSADTQYFGPGTRLTVL.

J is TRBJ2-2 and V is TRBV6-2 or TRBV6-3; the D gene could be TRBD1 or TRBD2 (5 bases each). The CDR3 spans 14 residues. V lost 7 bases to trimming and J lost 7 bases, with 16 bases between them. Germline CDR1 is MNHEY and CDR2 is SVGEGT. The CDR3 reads CASTPRGPHGELFF. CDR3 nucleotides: TGTGCCAGCACTCCAAGGGGACCTCACGGGGAGCTGTTTTTT.

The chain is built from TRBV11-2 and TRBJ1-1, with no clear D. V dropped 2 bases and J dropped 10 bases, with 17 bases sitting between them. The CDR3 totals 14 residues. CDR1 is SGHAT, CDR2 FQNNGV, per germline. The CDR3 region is CASSLKGADRGAFF. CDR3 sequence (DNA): TGTGCCAGCAGCTTAAAAGGTGCGGACCGAGGAGCTTTCTTT.

CDR3 sequence: CSVVTGVHEQYF. The CDR3 coding sequence is TGCAGCGTGGTAACAGGGGTCCACGAGCAGTACTTC. The chain carries TRBV29-1 and TRBJ2-7; 7 bases align to TRBD1. Germline V gene data show CDR1 as SQVTM and CDR2 as ANQGSEA. The V and J ends lost 6 bases and 5 bases, in that order; junction bases with no gene match: 7. This CDR3 is 12 amino acids long.

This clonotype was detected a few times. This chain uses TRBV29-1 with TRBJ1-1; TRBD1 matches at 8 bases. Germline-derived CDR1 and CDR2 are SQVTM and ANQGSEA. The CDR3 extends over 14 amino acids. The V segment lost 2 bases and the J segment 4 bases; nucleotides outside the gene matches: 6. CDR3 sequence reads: CSVESGQGLTEAFF. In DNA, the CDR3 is TGCAGCGTTGAATCCGGACAGGGACTCACTGAAGCTTTCTTT.

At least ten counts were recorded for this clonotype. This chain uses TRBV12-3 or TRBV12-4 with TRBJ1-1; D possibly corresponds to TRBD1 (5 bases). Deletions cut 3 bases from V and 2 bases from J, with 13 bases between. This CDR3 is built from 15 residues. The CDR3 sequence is CASSFGTPGNTEAFF. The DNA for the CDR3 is TGTGCCAGCAGTTTTGGGACCCCAGGAAACACTGAAGCTTTCTTT.

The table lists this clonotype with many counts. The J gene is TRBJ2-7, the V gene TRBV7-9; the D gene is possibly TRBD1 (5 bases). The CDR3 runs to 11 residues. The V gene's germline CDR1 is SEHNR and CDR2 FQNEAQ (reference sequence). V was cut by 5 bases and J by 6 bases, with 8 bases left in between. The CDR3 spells CASSADSEQYF. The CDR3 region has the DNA TGTGCCAGCAGCGCTGACAGCGAGCAGTACTTC.

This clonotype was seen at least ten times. Here the CDR3 reads CASRSAGRLDGELFF. Written as DNA, the CDR3 is TGTGCCAGCAGATCCGCCGGCCGACTGGATGGGGAGCTGTTTTTT. The chain uses TRBV6-1 and TRBJ2-2; D remains unclear. The CDR3 is 15 residues long. The V gene's germline CDR1 is MNHNS and CDR2 SASEGT. Trimming cost V 6 bases and J 8 bases, with 19 bases left between them.

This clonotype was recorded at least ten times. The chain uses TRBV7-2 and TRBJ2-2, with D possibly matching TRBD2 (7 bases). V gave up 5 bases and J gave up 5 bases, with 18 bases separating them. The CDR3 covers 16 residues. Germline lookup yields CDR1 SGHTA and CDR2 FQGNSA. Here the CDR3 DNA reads TGTGCCAGCAGCCAACTTGCAGGGAGGGGGACCGGGGAGCTGTTTTTT. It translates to CASSQLAGRGTGELFF.

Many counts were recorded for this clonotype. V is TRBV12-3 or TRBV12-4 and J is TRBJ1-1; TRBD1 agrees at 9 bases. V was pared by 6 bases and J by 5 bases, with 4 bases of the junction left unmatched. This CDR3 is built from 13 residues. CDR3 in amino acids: CASSWDRETEAFF. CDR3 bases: TGTGCCAGCAGCTGGGACAGGGAAACTGAAGCTTTCTTT.

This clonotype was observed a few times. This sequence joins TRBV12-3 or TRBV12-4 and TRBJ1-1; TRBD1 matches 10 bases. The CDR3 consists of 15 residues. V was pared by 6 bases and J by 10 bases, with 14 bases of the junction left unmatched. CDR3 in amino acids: CASSLPGQGIRGAFF. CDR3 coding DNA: TGTGCCAGCAGCTTACCGGGACAGGGGATCCGGGGAGCTTTCTTT.

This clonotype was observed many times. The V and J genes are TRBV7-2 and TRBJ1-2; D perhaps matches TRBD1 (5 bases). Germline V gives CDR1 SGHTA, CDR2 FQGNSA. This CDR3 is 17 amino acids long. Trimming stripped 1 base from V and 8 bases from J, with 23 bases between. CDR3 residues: CASSLGRGRALSLGYTF. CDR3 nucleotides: TGTGCCAGCAGCTTAGGACGGGGACGGGCTTTAAGTTTAGGCTACACCTTC.

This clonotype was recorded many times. This CDR3 is CSARGGAGNSPLHF. CDR3 DNA sequence: TGCAGTGCTCGAGGAGGGGCAGGGAATTCACCCCTCCACTTT. The chain couples TRBV20-1 to TRBJ1-6; D is possibly TRBD1 (5 bases). Germline CDR1 and CDR2: DFQATT and SNEGSKA (reference sequence). The V end lost 5 bases, the J end lost 7 bases, and 15 bases lay between the germline ends. This CDR3 has 14 amino acids.

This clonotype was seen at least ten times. The CDR3 reads CASSFSENTEAFF. In nucleotides, the CDR3 is TGTGCCAGCAGCTTTAGCGAGAACACTGAAGCTTTCTTT. The gene calls are TRBV7-2 and TRBJ1-1; D remains unclear. CDR1 and CDR2 (germline): SGHTA, FQGNSA. The V end was cut by 3 bases, the J end by 1 base, with 6 bases between. The CDR3 is 13 residues long.

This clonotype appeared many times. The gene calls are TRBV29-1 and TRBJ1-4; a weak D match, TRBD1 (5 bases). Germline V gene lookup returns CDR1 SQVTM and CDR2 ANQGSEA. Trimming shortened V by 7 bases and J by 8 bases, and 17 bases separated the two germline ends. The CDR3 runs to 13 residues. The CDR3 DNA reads TGCAGCGCTGGACCAGGTCGGGGCGAAAAACTGTTTTTT. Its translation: CSAGPGRGEKLFF.

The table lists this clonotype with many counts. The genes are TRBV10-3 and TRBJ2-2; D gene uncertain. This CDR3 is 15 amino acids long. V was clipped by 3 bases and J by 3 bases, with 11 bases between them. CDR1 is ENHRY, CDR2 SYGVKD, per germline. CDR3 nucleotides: TGTGCCATCAGTGATAATAGTATAGACACCGGGGAGCTGTTTTTT. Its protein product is CAISDNSIDTGELFF.

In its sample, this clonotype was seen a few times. In DNA form, the CDR3 reads TGTGCCAGCAGTACGGTAAATGAGCAGTTCTTC. Protein product: CASSTVNEQFF. The V gene is TRBV5-5, the J gene TRBJ2-1; D gene uncertain. V lost 5 bases to trimming and J lost 7 bases, with 7 bases between them. The CDR3 totals 11 residues. CDR1 is SGHKS, CDR2 YYEKEE, per germline (reference sequence).

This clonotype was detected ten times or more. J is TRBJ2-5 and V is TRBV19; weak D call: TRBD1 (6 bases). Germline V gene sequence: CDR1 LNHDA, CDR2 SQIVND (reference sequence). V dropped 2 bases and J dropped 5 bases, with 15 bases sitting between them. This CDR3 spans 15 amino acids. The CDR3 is CASSIRLPQGETQYF. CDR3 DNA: TGTGCCAGTAGTATACGTCTTCCGCAGGGGGAGACCCAGTACTTC.

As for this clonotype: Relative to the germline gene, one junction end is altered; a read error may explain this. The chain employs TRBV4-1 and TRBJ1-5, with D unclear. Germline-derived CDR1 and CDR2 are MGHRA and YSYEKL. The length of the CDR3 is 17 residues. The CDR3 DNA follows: TGCGCGAGCAGCCAAGTTGACCTCGGTTTTAGCAATCAGCCCCAGCAATTT. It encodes CASSQVDLGFSNQPQQF.

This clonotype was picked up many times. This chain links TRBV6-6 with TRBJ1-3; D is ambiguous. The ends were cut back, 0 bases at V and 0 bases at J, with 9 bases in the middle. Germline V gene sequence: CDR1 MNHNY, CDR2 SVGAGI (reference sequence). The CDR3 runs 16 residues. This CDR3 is CASSYSRRSSGNTIYF. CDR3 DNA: TGTGCCAGCAGTTACTCGCGACGGAGCTCTGGAAACACCATATATTTT.

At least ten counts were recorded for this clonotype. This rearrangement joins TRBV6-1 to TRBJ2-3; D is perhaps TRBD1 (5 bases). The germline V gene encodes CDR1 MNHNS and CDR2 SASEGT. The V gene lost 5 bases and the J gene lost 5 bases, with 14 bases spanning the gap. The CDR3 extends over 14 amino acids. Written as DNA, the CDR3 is TGTGCCAGCAGTCTCTCGACAGCCCGAGATACGCAGTATTTT. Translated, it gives CASSLSTARDTQYF.